The 23 T cell receptor beta chains listed next were all sequenced from one sample in a study of blood T cells in healthy people across ages. The use of a sample-barcoded 5' primer and a J-beta primer mix characterized a second PCR of about 7 to 12 cycles. TCRdb redid the calling of the 5' RACE reads with MiXCR, one entry per CDR3 protein. In the table there are about 640,000 distinct CDR3 sequences, about 30% of which are singletons. The sequenced sample consisted of blood. The receptors shown here come from a woman aged 80 or older in good health.

This clonotype was counted ten times or more. The chain employs TRBV20-1 and TRBJ2-6; TRBD1 or TRBD2 may be the D gene (5 bases each). Germline V gene data show CDR1 as DFQATT and CDR2 as SNEGSKA (reference sequence). The CDR3 consists of 15 residues. V lost 3 bases to trimming and J lost 0 bases, with 9 bases between them. The CDR3 DNA reads TGCAGTGCTAGGGCAGGGAGCTCTGGGGCCAACGTCCTGACTTTC. Protein: CSARAGSSGANVLTF.

This clonotype was counted a few times. Being one base from a much bigger clone, this may be a read error. The rearrangement uses TRBV20-1 and TRBJ2-1; unclear D gene. The better agreement between TRBJ2-7 and the DNA end casts doubt on the J call. Germline V gives CDR1 DFQATT, CDR2 SNEGSKA (reference sequence). The CDR3 loop spans 15 amino acids. DNA for the CDR3: TGCAGTGCTAGAGTCGACACGAGAAACTACAATGAGCAGTACTTC. Translating it yields CSARVDTRNYNEQYF.

This clonotype was counted at least ten times. The chain recombines TRBV9 with TRBJ1-4; D is unclear. The V and J ends lost 0 bases and 6 bases respectively, with 12 bases between them. CDR1 SGDLS and CDR2 YYNGEE come from the germline V gene. CDR3 length equals 15 residues. CDR3 in amino acids: CASSVADGRDEKLFF. The CDR3 DNA is TGTGCCAGCAGCGTAGCTGACGGGAGGGATGAAAAACTGTTTTTT. The variable domain in full, with the rest retrieved from reference TRBV9 and TRBJ1-4, is DSGVTQTPKHLITATGQRVTLRCSPRSGDLSVYWYQQSLDQGLQFLIQYYNGEERAKGNILERFSAQQFPDLHSELNLSSLELGDSALYFCASSVADGRDEKLFFGSGTQLSVL.

This clonotype was counted ten times or more. The rearrangement joins TRBV6-2 or TRBV6-3 to TRBJ2-1; 11 bases map to TRBD2. The germline V gene has CDR1 MNHEY and CDR2 SVGEGT. V shed 0 bases, J shed 8 bases, and the junction held 9 bases outside the gene matches. This CDR3 comprises 17 residues. The CDR3 nucleotides read TGTGCCAGCAGTTACTCGAGACTAGCGGGGAGCCTCCATGAGCAGTTCTTC. Its protein product is CASSYSRLAGSLHEQFF.

As regards this clonotype: A much larger clone differs by one base, so this may be a read error. This chain connects TRBV7-9 to TRBJ2-3; TRBD2 matches at 9 bases. Trimming took 5 bases from V and 4 from J; bases not matched to a gene: 4. Germline-derived CDR1 and CDR2 are SEHNR and FQNEAQ (reference sequence). The CDR3 has 14 residues. In DNA form, the CDR3 reads TGTGCCAGCAGCATGGGACTAGCTGCAGATACGCAGTATTTT. The encoded protein is CASSMGLAADTQYF.

The rearrangement links TRBV19 to TRBJ2-2; D is perhaps TRBD1 (6 bases). From germline, CDR1 is LNHDA and CDR2 SQIVND (reference sequence). The CDR3 sequence is 14 residues long. The ends were cut back, 6 bases at V and 0 bases at J, with 8 bases in the middle. The CDR3 DNA reads as TGTGCCAGTAGGGGGGCCACGAACACCGGGGAGCTGTTTTTT. Translation: CASRGATNTGELFF.

Ten or more counts support this clonotype. V gene TRBV15 combines with J gene TRBJ1-4; D gene ambiguous. Germline lookup yields CDR1 LNHNV and CDR2 YYDKDF (reference sequence). There are 13 residues in the CDR3. V lost 0 bases and J lost 9, with 8 bases in between. The CDR3 reads CATSRDTEKKLFF. The CDR3 nucleotides are TGTGCCACCAGCAGAGATACGGAAAAAAAACTGTTTTTT.

The genes are TRBV7-9 and TRBJ1-4, with 7 bases that match TRBD1. Unmatched junction bases numbered 5, after V lost 1 base and J lost 0 bases. In germline, CDR1 is SEHNR, CDR2 FQNEAQ (reference sequence). The CDR3 runs to 17 residues. Written as DNA, the CDR3 is TGTGCCAGCAGCTTAGGACAGGGATTAACAACTAATGAAAAACTGTTTTTT. Encoded protein: CASSLGQGLTTNEKLFF.

This clonotype occurred many times. The chain uses TRBV4-2 and TRBJ2-7; TRBD1 matches 7 bases. The CDR3 spans 13 residues. Looked up from germline, CDR1 is LGHNA and CDR2 is YNFKEQ. Unmatched junction bases numbered 1, after V lost 3 bases and J lost 2 bases. The CDR3 is CASSQGQTYEQYF. The DNA for the CDR3 is TGTGCCAGCAGCCAGGGACAGACCTACGAGCAGTACTTC.

Only a few counts were recorded for this clonotype. This chain connects TRBV20-1 to TRBJ2-1; 10 bases fit TRBD2. CDR1 and CDR2 from the germline V gene are DFQATT and SNEGSKA (reference sequence). This CDR3 spans 13 amino acids. Trimming cost V 1 base and J 10 bases; bases outside gene matches: 4. CDR3 in amino acids: CSARVLAGTEQFF. CDR3 DNA: TGCAGTGCTAGAGTACTAGCGGGAACGGAGCAGTTCTTC.

This clonotype was observed once. The V gene is TRBV7-2, the J gene TRBJ2-4; D is perhaps TRBD1 (6 bases). Looked up from germline, CDR1 is SGHTA and CDR2 is FQGNSA. This CDR3 region has 15 residues. V shed 6 bases and J shed 5 bases, with 17 bases lying between them. The CDR3 here is CASSNREYVENIQYF. DNA for the CDR3: TGTGCCAGCAGTAACAGGGAGTATGTCGAAAACATTCAGTACTTC.

The chain joins TRBV28 to TRBJ1-1; weak D call: TRBD1 (5 bases). V was pared by 6 bases and J by 8 bases, with 16 bases between. Per the germline V gene, CDR1 is MDHEN and CDR2 is SYDVKM. The CDR3 is made up of 13 amino acids. The CDR3: CASSSGTVREAFF. The DNA of the CDR3 is TGTGCCAGCAGCTCCGGGACCGTGAGAGAAGCTTTCTTT.

Notes on this clonotype: A much larger clone is a single base away; this may be a read error. This chain connects TRBV9 to TRBJ2-7; D might be TRBD1 or TRBD2, each matching 6 bases. The CDR3 has 14 amino acids. V was shortened by 3 bases and J by 3 bases, with 13 bases between the two germline ends. CDR1 is SGDLS and CDR2 is YYNGEE in the germline V gene. The CDR3 loop reads CASSGAGGGYEQYF. The CDR3 nucleotides are TGTGCCAGCAGCGGAGCCGGGGGCGGCTACGAGCAGTACTTC.

This clonotype was recorded at least ten times. The chain is built from TRBV6-8 and TRBJ1-2, with D tentatively TRBD1 (6 bases). The CDR3 is 16 residues long. Trimming pared 8 bases from V and 0 bases from J, leaving 19 bases between. CDR1 and CDR2 from the germline V gene are MNHGY and SAAAGT. CDR3 in amino acids: CASGSPGQVTNYGYTF. The CDR3 DNA reads as TGTGCCAGCGGGTCGCCGGGACAAGTGACTAACTATGGCTACACCTTC.

This clonotype was seen a handful of times. V gene TRBV6-1 combines with J gene TRBJ1-5; 8 bases align to TRBD1. This CDR3 comprises 16 residues. J was trimmed by 0 bases and V by 9 bases; bases with no gene match: 10. The V gene's germline CDR1 is MNHNS and CDR2 SASEGT. The CDR3 is CASSGQVSYSNQPQHF. CDR3 in DNA: TGTGCCAGTTCGGGACAGGTATCTTATAGCAATCAGCCCCAGCATTTT.

This clonotype was counted many times. The gene calls are TRBV15 and TRBJ2-3, with D perhaps TRBD1 or TRBD2 (5 bases each). Between the trimmed V and J ends, which lost 0 bases and 9 bases, there was a span of 19 bases. There are 16 residues in the CDR3. In germline, CDR1 is LNHNV, CDR2 YYDKDF (reference sequence). Written as DNA, the CDR3 is TGTGCCACCAGCAGAGATCAGTCAGCATCCCGGGGCACGCAGTATTTT. Translating gives CATSRDQSASRGTQYF.

This clonotype has ten or more counts. The rearrangement links TRBV27 to TRBJ2-1; maybe TRBD1 (5 bases). Trimming removed 7 bases at V and 4 bases at J, with 20 bases between. The germline V gene encodes CDR1 MNHEY and CDR2 SMNVEV (reference sequence). The CDR3 contains 16 residues. The CDR3 DNA sequence: TGTGCCAGCATATTGGGGCAGCCCGCGAATTACAATGAGCAGTTCTTC. It codes for CASILGQPANYNEQFF.

In its sample, this clonotype was seen a few times. A much larger clone differs from this one at a single base, so this may be a read error. This chain joins TRBV11-2 and TRBJ2-1; 10 bases are a match to TRBD2. Germline CDR1 and CDR2: SGHAT and FQNNGV. The CDR3 runs to 17 residues. The CDR3 nucleotides read TGTGTCAGCAGCTTAGACCCCTCTAGCGGGGGCCGCGGGGGGCAGTTCTTC. Residues: CVSSLDPSSGGRGGQFF. The full variable domain, with the rest looked up from reference TRBV11-2 and TRBJ2-1, is EAGVAQSPRYKIIEKRQSVAFWCNPISGHATLYWYQQILGQGPKLLIQFQNNGVVDDSQLPKDRFSAERLKGVDSTLKIQPAKLEDSAVYLCVSSLDPSSGGRGGQFFGPGTRLTVL.

This clonotype was seen at least ten times. The chain uses TRBV30 and TRBJ2-6; TRBD1 matches at 8 bases. V shed 3 bases, J shed 4 bases, and the junction held 11 bases outside the gene matches. This CDR3 is 17 amino acids long. The germline CDR1 and CDR2 sequences are GTSNPN and SVGIG (reference sequence). This CDR3 is CAWRPTLTGAGANVLTF. The CDR3 region has the DNA TGTGCCTGGAGACCTACTCTGACAGGGGCCGGGGCCAACGTCCTGACTTTC.

Concerning this clonotype: A much larger clone lies a single base off, so this may be a read error. The CDR3 region is CASSPLAEETQFF. CDR3 nucleotides: TGTGCCAGCAGCCCACTAGCGGAAGAGACCCAGTTCTTC. The chain employs TRBV7-9 and TRBJ2-1; TRBD2 agrees at 8 bases. CDR1 and CDR2 from the germline V gene are SEHNR and FQNEAQ (reference sequence). This CDR3 region has 13 residues. Trimming took 5 bases from V and 13 from J; bases not matched to a gene: 10. Based on the CDR3 plus reference TRBV7-9 and TRBJ2-1, the full variable domain is DTGVSQNPRHKITKRGQNVTFRCDPISEHNRLYWYRQTLGQGPEFLTYFQNEAQLEKSRLLSDRFSAERPKGSFSTLEIQRTEQGDSAMYLCASSPLAEETQFFGPGTRLTVL.

The chain combines TRBV3-1 with TRBJ2-7; D possibly corresponds to TRBD2 (6 bases). Germline-derived CDR1 and CDR2 are LGHDT and YNNKEL (reference sequence). The CDR3 has 15 amino acids. The germline V and J ends were trimmed by 5 bases and 7 bases, with 21 bases remaining between them. The DNA for the CDR3 is TGTGCCAGCAGCTCCCCGGGACTGAGCCGCGATGAGCAGTACTTC. This gives the protein CASSSPGLSRDEQYF.

This clonotype was seen a single time. V usage is TRBV5-1 and J usage is TRBJ2-1, with 9 bases fitting TRBD2. CDR1 and CDR2 from the germline V gene are SGHRS and YFSETQ. This CDR3 has 14 residues. J lost 7 bases, V lost 7 bases, and 9 bases had no gene match. CDR3 nucleotides: TGCGCCAGCCTCGAGGGACTAGCTGGGAATGAGCAGTTCTTC. It is translated as CASLEGLAGNEQFF.

The table lists this clonotype with a count of one. The genes are TRBV11-2 and TRBJ2-7; D ambiguous. Trimming shortened V by 0 bases and J by 5 bases, and 8 bases separated the two germline ends. Per germline, CDR1 SGHAT and CDR2 FQNNGV. The CDR3 covers 13 residues. CDR3 region: CASSLEGINEQYF. CDR3 nucleotides: TGTGCCAGCAGCTTAGAGGGAATCAACGAGCAGTACTTC.